Listed below are T cell receptor beta chains from one sample, sequenced in a study of T cells in Graves' hyperthyroidism and ophthalmopathy. In TCRdb, the multiplex PCR reads were re-called with MiXCR into one record per CDR3 protein. The table shows over 700,000 distinct CDR3 sequences, with around 40% occurring only once. Specimen: blood. The receptors derive from a woman between 40 and 50 years old with Graves' hyperthyroidism. Each CDR3 is given with its conserved first and last residue. The D gene is left open where the match is weak. For some rows the clone size is stated as once, few or many, or as a class when expanded; others skip it.

>NA|NA|TRBV7-4|TRBJ1-1
CASSLVGEGGTEAFF
TGTGCCAGCAGCTTAGTCGGCGAGGGGGGCACTGAAGCTTTCTTT
>TRBD1|NA|TRBV7-9|TRBJ1-6
CASSRTGGAPLHF
TGTGCCAGCAGCCGGACAGGGGGCGCACCCCTCCACTTT
>NA|few|TRBV13|TRBJ1-4
CATHPAGGDEKLFF
TGTGCCACCCATCCAGCGGGGGGAGATGAAAAACTGTTTTTT
>TRBD2|few|TRBV13|TRBJ2-7
CASSSSGGPWEQYF
TGTGCCAGCAGCTCCAGCGGGGGACCTTGGGAGCAGTACTTC
>NA|few|TRBV4-1|TRBJ1-3
CASSHLSQGSGNTIYF
TGCGCCAGCAGCCATCTATCCCAGGGCTCTGGAAACACCATATATTTT
>NA|NA|TRBV20-1|TRBJ1-2
CSASTRGREYGYTF
TGCAGTGCATCAACTCGGGGCAGGGAGTATGGCTACACCTTC
>TRBD1|NA|TRBV6-6|TRBJ1-6
CASSLVLGTGARGPLHF
TGTGCCAGCAGTTTAGTACTCGGGACAGGCGCGAGGGGGCCCCTCCACTTT
>NA|NA|TRBV2|TRBJ2-7
CASSEGKFYEQYF
TGTGCCAGCAGTGAAGGGAAATTCTACGAGCAGTACTTC
>NA|NA|TRBV5-4|TRBJ1-5
CASSFSGQSNQPQHF
TGTGCCAGCAGCTTTTCAGGACAAAGCAATCAGCCCCAGCATTTT
>TRBD1|NA|TRBV10-3|TRBJ1-1
CAISYPAARGRSRTEAFF
TGTGCCATCAGTTACCCGGCGGCCAGGGGGCGATCTAGAACTGAAGCTTTCTTT
>NA|many|TRBV20-1|TRBJ2-5
CSAREVGRGQETQYF
TGCAGTGCTAGGGAAGTAGGACGGGGACAAGAGACCCAGTACTTC
>NA|few|TRBV25-1|TRBJ2-7
CASSEFGQSSYEQYF
TGTGCCAGCAGTGAATTCGGACAGAGCTCCTACGAGCAGTACTTC
>TRBD2|NA|TRBV12-3/TRBV12-4|TRBJ2-2
CASSSLGRGAGGGGTGELFF
TGTGCCAGCAGTTCATTGGGGAGGGGAGCGGGAGGTGGAGGCACCGGGGAGCTGTTTTTT
>NA|many|TRBV7-8|TRBJ1-5
CASSLGDLWSAQHF
TGTGCCAGCAGCTTAGGGGATCTGTGGTCAGCCCAGCATTTT
>NA|NA|TRBV19|TRBJ1-4
CASRNRGSNEKLFF
TGTGCCAGTAGAAACCGGGGTTCTAATGAAAAACTGTTTTTT
>NA|NA|TRBV7-8|TRBJ1-2
CASSSNRQPARDNYGYTF
TGTGCCAGCAGCTCTAATAGACAACCCGCAAGAGATAACTATGGCTACACCTTC
>NA|few|TRBV12-3/TRBV12-4|TRBJ2-7
CASSLTRERYEQYF
TGTGCCAGCAGTTTAACGAGGGAACGCTACGAGCAGTACTTC
>NA|few|TRBV6-2/TRBV6-3|TRBJ1-2
CASSLGTGSLGYTF
TGTGCCAGCAGTCTAGGGACCGGATCTTTGGGCTACACCTTC
>NA|NA|TRBV15|TRBJ2-7
CATSRGGAVLYEQYF
TGTGCCACCAGCAGAGGTGGGGCCGTCCTCTACGAGCAGTACTTC
>TRBD1|few|TRBV6-6|TRBJ1-4
CASRQGNNEKLFF
TGTGCCAGCAGACAGGGGAATAATGAAAAACTGTTTTTT
>NA|NA|TRBV10-3|TRBJ2-7
CAISLTVASAIYEQYF
TGTGCCATCAGTTTAACGGTCGCTAGCGCCATCTACGAGCAGTACTTC
>NA|few|TRBV6-4|TRBJ1-1
CASSSSLGDTEAFF
TGTGCCAGCAGTAGTAGTTTGGGGGACACTGAAGCTTTCTTT
>TRBD2|few|TRBV20-1|TRBJ2-5
CSARDLLSGGQETQYF
TGCAGTGCTAGAGATCTCCTTTCGGGGGGGCAAGAGACCCAGTACTTC
>NA|many|TRBV7-8|TRBJ1-2
CASSLGTDRRYGYTF
TGTGCCAGCAGCTTAGGGACAGATAGACGCTATGGCTACACCTTC
>TRBD1|NA|TRBV20-1|TRBJ2-2
CSASHRGLGELFF
TGCAGTGCTAGCCACAGGGGCCTCGGGGAGCTGTTTTTT
>TRBD2|NA|TRBV7-9|TRBJ2-7
CASSLTSGRVGHEQYF
TGTGCCAGCAGCTTGACTAGCGGGAGGGTAGGGCACGAGCAGTACTTC
>TRBD1|NA|TRBV29-1|TRBJ2-7
CSIMGQGARYEQYF
TGCAGCATCATGGGACAGGGGGCTCGATACGAGCAGTACTTC
>NA|NA|TRBV7-2|TRBJ1-2
CASSLQGVYGYTF
TGTGCCAGCAGCTTACAGGGTGTCTATGGCTACACCTTC
>NA|many|TRBV20-1|TRBJ1-4
CSARGLINEKLFF
TGCAGTGCTAGAGGGCTGATTAATGAAAAACTGTTTTTT
>TRBD1|NA|TRBV9|TRBJ1-1
CASSPETGSGEAFF
TGTGCCAGCAGCCCGGAGACAGGGTCGGGCGAAGCTTTCTTT
>NA|few|TRBV4-1|TRBJ2-5
CASSQEYREETQYF
TGCGCCAGCAGCCAAGAGTACAGGGAAGAGACCCAGTACTTC
>TRBD1|NA|TRBV27|TRBJ2-6
CASSFGQADVLTF
TGTGCCAGCAGTTTTGGACAGGCAGACGTCCTGACTTTC
>TRBD1|many|TRBV7-9|TRBJ1-6
CASSGQGSSYNSPLHF
TGTGCCAGCAGCGGACAGGGGAGCTCCTATAATTCACCCCTCCACTTT
>TRBD1|few|TRBV5-8|TRBJ2-7
CASSSGQGIDEQYF
TGTGCCAGCAGCTCGGGACAGGGTATCGACGAGCAGTACTTC
>NA|many|TRBV10-3|TRBJ2-7
CAISVAGQKRQATYEQYF
TGTGCCATCAGCGTCGCGGGGCAGAAAAGGCAGGCCACCTACGAGCAGTACTTC
>NA|few|TRBV7-2|TRBJ1-1
CASSEHGTAGEAFF
TGTGCCAGCAGTGAGCATGGGACCGCTGGGGAAGCTTTCTTT
>TRBD1|few|TRBV2|TRBJ2-7
CASSPTGTGPQEQYF
TGTGCCAGCAGTCCCACCGGGACAGGTCCACAGGAGCAGTACTTC